Included here is one TCR beta chain sequence, with context. Distinct nucleotide sequences in the sample also encode this CDR3. V shed 1 base, J shed 7 bases, and the junction held 2 bases outside the gene matches. This CDR3 contains 15 residues. Germline CDR1 is LGHNT and CDR2 is FRNRAP. This sample stems from a study of OX40 agonist ivuxolimab in advanced cancers. Study overall: One hepatocellular carcinoma and a couple of cutaneous melanoma patients partially responded.

The protocol was immunoSEQ multiplex PCR, while the TCRdb copy is restricted to in-frame clones and leaves out a portion. The sample lists tens of thousands of clones, 88% occurring once. The material was CD4+ or CD8+ T cells sorted from blood, obtained in a trial of the OX40 agonist ivuxolimab. This sequence was found in an adult with an advanced solid tumor such as melanoma, head and neck, liver or kidney cancer. The genes are TRBV12-5 and TRBJ2-1; TRBD2 agrees at 12 bases. The CDR3 DNA sequence: TGTGCTAGTGGTTTGGGACTAGCGGGAGATAATGAGCAGTTCTTC. This sequence encodes CASGLGLAGDNEQFF.